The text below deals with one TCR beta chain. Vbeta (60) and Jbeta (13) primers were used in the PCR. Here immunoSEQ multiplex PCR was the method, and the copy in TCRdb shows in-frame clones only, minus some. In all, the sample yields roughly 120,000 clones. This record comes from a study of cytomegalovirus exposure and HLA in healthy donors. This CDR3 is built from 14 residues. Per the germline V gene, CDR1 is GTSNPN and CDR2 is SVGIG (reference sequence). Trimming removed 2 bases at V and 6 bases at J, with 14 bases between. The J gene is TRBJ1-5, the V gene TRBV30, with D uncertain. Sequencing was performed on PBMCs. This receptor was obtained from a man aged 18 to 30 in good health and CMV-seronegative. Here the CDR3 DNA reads TGTGCCTGGAGTCCTCTCGGGGTGCGTCAGCCCCAGCATTTT. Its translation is CAWSPLGVRQPQHF.